These T cell receptor beta chains were read from a single sample in a study of molecular identifiers for immune sequencing clone quantification. TCRdb analysed the PCR reads with MiXCR anew, one entry per CDR3 protein. The sample has fewer than 350,000 distinct CDR3 sequences, about 23% seen once. The sequencing sample was made of naive CD8+ T cells from blood, with Jurkat cell RNA spiked in. Every receptor here comes from a human donor in good health. Some libraries in this study had Jurkat cell RNA spiked in. The CDR3 runs from the conserved cysteine through the conserved F or W. The D gene is left open where the match is weak. Some rows have no size entry. The others give once, few or many, or a class for an expanded clone.

v_call: TRBV4-1
j_call: TRBJ1-4
d_call: TRBD1
clone_size: NA
cdr3_aa: CASSLGTGSEKLFF
cdr3_nt: TGCGCCAGCAGCCTCGGGACAGGGAGTGAAAAACTGTTTTTT

v_call: TRBV7-9
j_call: TRBJ2-1
d_call: NA
clone_size: NA
cdr3_aa: CASSAKNYISGEQLF
cdr3_nt: TGTGCCAGCAGCGCGAAAAACTACATATCCGGTGAGCAGCTCTTC

v_call: TRBV4-3
j_call: TRBJ2-7
d_call: NA
clone_size: many
cdr3_aa: CASSQDRTASYEQYF
cdr3_nt: TGCGCCAGCAGCCAAGATCGGACAGCTTCCTACGAGCAGTACTTC

v_call: TRBV7-2
j_call: TRBJ2-7
d_call: NA
clone_size: many
cdr3_aa: CASSPADIEQYF
cdr3_nt: TGTGCCAGCAGCCCGGCGGACATCGAGCAGTACTTC

v_call: TRBV4-3
j_call: TRBJ1-1
d_call: TRBD1
clone_size: many
cdr3_aa: CASSLRMIQGAQTEAFF
cdr3_nt: TGCGCCAGCAGCTTGAGGATGATACAGGGGGCGCAGACTGAAGCTTTCTTT

v_call: TRBV6-2/TRBV6-3
j_call: TRBJ2-3
d_call: NA
clone_size: NA
cdr3_aa: CASTDWDKSPDTQYF
cdr3_nt: TGTGCCAGCACCGACTGGGACAAATCCCCAGATACGCAGTATTTT

v_call: TRBV7-2
j_call: TRBJ2-3
d_call: TRBD2
clone_size: many
cdr3_aa: CASSLNPSGRDTQYF
cdr3_nt: TGTGCCAGCAGCTTAAACCCTAGCGGTAGAGATACGCAGTATTTT

v_call: TRBV6-2/TRBV6-3
j_call: TRBJ1-2
d_call: NA
clone_size: few
cdr3_aa: CASSYTAARNGYTF
cdr3_nt: TGTGCCAGCAGTTACACGGCCGCGCGCAATGGCTACACCTTC

v_call: TRBV24-1
j_call: TRBJ2-1
d_call: NA
clone_size: many
cdr3_aa: CATSDLQFASENEQFF
cdr3_nt: TGTGCCACCAGTGATTTGCAGTTCGCTAGCGAAAATGAGCAGTTCTTC

v_call: TRBV7-2
j_call: TRBJ1-1
d_call: TRBD1
clone_size: many
cdr3_aa: CASSQGQGGGNTEAFF
cdr3_nt: TGTGCCAGCAGCCAGGGACAGGGAGGGGGTAACACTGAAGCTTTCTTT

v_call: TRBV7-9
j_call: TRBJ1-3
d_call: NA
clone_size: few
cdr3_aa: CASSLEAGNTIYF
cdr3_nt: TGTGCCAGCAGCTTAGAGGCTGGAAACACCATATATTTT

v_call: TRBV19
j_call: TRBJ1-5
d_call: NA
clone_size: NA
cdr3_aa: CASSILGTDNRPQHF
cdr3_nt: TGTGCCAGTAGTATTCTGGGGACGGACAATCGGCCCCAGCATTTT

v_call: TRBV4-3
j_call: TRBJ2-7
d_call: TRBD2
clone_size: NA
cdr3_aa: CASSQGLAGGSYEQYF
cdr3_nt: TGCGCCAGCAGCCAAGGACTAGCGGGAGGCTCCTACGAGCAGTACTTC

v_call: TRBV4-1
j_call: TRBJ2-1
d_call: NA
clone_size: NA
cdr3_aa: CASSQGLALGEQFF
cdr3_nt: TGCGCCAGCAGCCAAGGTCTAGCGCTGGGTGAGCAGTTCTTC

v_call: TRBV5-1
j_call: TRBJ2-7
d_call: NA
clone_size: many
cdr3_aa: CASSWVAAKGEQYF
cdr3_nt: TGCGCCAGCAGCTGGGTGGCAGCCAAGGGCGAGCAGTACTTC